This T cell receptor (beta chain) was sequenced during a study of shared clonotypes between healthy human individuals. The wider study: Sampling drew on donors who were a couple of women and three men aged 18 to 49.

Study findings and constraints: Non-shared clonotypes displayed generation probabilities falling below those of clonotypes present in all four donors.

Germline CDR1 LNHNV, CDR2 YYDKDF (reference sequence). V gave up 3 bases and J gave up 1 base, with 13 bases separating them. The CDR3 is 16 residues long. Profiled with immunoSEQ multiplex PCR; TCRdb holds only in-frame clones, not every one. This sample yields about 1.5 million clones, of which around 97% are seen a single time; 1% to 1.5% belongs to the top ten. Notes on this clone: Its antigen remains unidentified.

This rearrangement joins TRBV15 to TRBJ2-1; tentatively, D is TRBD1 (5 bases). The sequenced material came from naive CD4+ T cells sorted from blood. As to subset: CD45RA+ positively selected. This sequence originates from a man aged 30 to 45 in good health. CDR3 DNA: TGTGCCACCAGCAGCACTTCGGCAGGGTCCTACAATGAGCAGTTCTTC. It yields the protein CATSSTSAGSYNEQFF.